This T cell receptor (beta chain) is drawn from a study of cytomegalovirus exposure and HLA in healthy donors. The CDR3 runs to 14 residues. The V gene's germline CDR1 is SGHTA and CDR2 FQGNSA. Trimming at V came to 5 bases and at J to 0 bases, leaving 2 bases not matched to a gene. The PCR used 60 Vbeta and 13 Jbeta primers. Clones were sequenced by immunoSEQ multiplex PCR, and TCRdb holds only the in-frame ones, with some missing. This sample yields about 34,000 clones, of which approximately 79% are seen a single time; roughly a tenth belongs to the top ten. Sequencing was carried out using PBMCs. The sequence came from a woman aged 18-35 years in good health and CMV-seropositive. The chain uses TRBV7-2 and TRBJ2-7, with 9 nucleotides matching TRBD2. CDR3 bases: TGTGCCAGCAGCACGGGACTAGCCTCCTACGAGCAGTACTTC. This codes for CASSTGLASYEQYF.